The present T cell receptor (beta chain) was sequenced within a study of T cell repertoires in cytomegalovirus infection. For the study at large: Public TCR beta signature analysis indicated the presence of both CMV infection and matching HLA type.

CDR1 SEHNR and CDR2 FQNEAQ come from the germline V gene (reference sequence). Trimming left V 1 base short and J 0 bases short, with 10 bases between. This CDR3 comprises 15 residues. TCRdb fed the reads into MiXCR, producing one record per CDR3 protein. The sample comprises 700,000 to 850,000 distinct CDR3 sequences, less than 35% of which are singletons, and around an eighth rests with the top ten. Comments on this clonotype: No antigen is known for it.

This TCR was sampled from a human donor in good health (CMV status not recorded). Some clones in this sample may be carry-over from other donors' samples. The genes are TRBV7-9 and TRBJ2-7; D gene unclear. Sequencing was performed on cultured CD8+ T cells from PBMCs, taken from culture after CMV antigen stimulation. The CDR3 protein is CASSLEGTNSYEQYF. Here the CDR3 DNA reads TGTGCCAGCAGCTTAGAAGGAACTAACTCCTACGAGCAGTACTTC.